The 10 T cell receptor beta chains reported below all come from one sample, sequenced in a study of shared T cell receptors in the human thymus. Profiled with immunoSEQ multiplex PCR; TCRdb holds only in-frame clones, not every one. The sample has roughly 700,000 clones; roughly 90% are singletons. This same sample was also taken into another study, of human thymus T cells.

Sequencing was done on a sample of thymocytes. The receptors come from a boy less than two years old with a congenital heart defect.

V and J are TRBV27 and TRBJ2-7, with 9 bases that match TRBD2. CDR1 and CDR2 from the germline V gene are MNHEY and SMNVEV (reference sequence). The trim removed 3 bases at V and 0 bases at J, leaving 3 bases unmatched. CDR3 length: 15 amino acids. CDR3 coding DNA: TGTGCCAGCAGTTTCAGCGGGAGGAGCTCCTACGAGCAGTACTTC. It encodes CASSFSGRSSYEQYF.

The chain couples TRBV25-1 to TRBJ2-4, with a possible D match to TRBD2 (5 bases). The CDR3 length is 13 residues. V shed 8 bases and J shed 9 bases, with 17 bases lying between them. Germline CDR1 MGHDK, CDR2 SYGVNS. CDR3 DNA: TGTGCCAGCTCAATGACTGGGAGAGCCATTCAGTACTTC. Protein: CASSMTGRAIQYF.

V and J are TRBV27 and TRBJ1-5, with a tentative D call TRBD1 (5 bases). V lost 6 bases and J lost 7, with 16 bases in between. The CDR3 length is 14 residues. Per germline, CDR1 MNHEY and CDR2 SMNVEV (reference sequence). The CDR3 region is CASSHALWGQPQHF. The CDR3 bases are TGTGCCAGCAGCCACGCGCTTTGGGGCCAGCCCCAGCATTTT.

The V gene is TRBV27, the J gene TRBJ1-1; D not resolved. The CDR3 is made up of 14 amino acids. V was shortened by 0 bases and J by 0 bases, with 5 bases between the two germline ends. CDR1 and CDR2 from the germline V gene are MNHEY and SMNVEV (reference sequence). Here the CDR3 reads CASSLSTLNTEAFF. The CDR3 bases are TGTGCCAGCAGTTTATCCACATTGAACACTGAAGCTTTCTTT.

This clone has only a few counts. The chain recombines TRBV28 with TRBJ1-1; 10 bases map to TRBD1. From germline, CDR1 is MDHEN and CDR2 SYDVKM. The ends lost 6 bases at V and 0 bases at J; junction bases unmatched: 4. CDR3 length: 15 amino acids. The DNA for the CDR3 is TGTGCCAGCAGCGGGACAGGGGACGTGAACACTGAAGCTTTCTTT. This translates into CASSGTGDVNTEAFF.

CDR3 bases: TGTGCCAGCAGCTCGCGGACTAGCGGGGGGACAGATACGCAGTATTTT. Protein: CASSSRTSGGTDTQYF. The rearrangement joins TRBV11-3 to TRBJ2-3; TRBD2 agrees at 14 bases. CDR1 SGHNT and CDR2 YENEEA come from the germline V gene. Trimming at V came to 4 bases and at J to 3 bases, leaving 3 bases not matched to a gene. The CDR3 covers 16 residues.

This chain joins TRBV9 and TRBJ2-5, with D uncertain. The CDR3 is made up of 13 amino acids. Trimming took 2 bases from V and 4 from J, leaving 9 bases between them. From germline, CDR1 is SGDLS and CDR2 YYNGEE. CDR3 DNA sequence: TGTGCCAGCAGCGTGAGACTGCGAGAGACCCAGTACTTC. This translates into CASSVRLRETQYF.

The chain carries TRBV4-1 and TRBJ2-5; 7 bases match TRBD2. Per the germline V gene, CDR1 is MGHRA and CDR2 is YSYEKL. V dropped 5 bases and J dropped 2; count of bases not matched to a gene: 14. There are 17 residues in the CDR3. CDR3 DNA sequence: TGCGCCAGCAGCTTCTACTTGGAGGGAGGGCGACAAGAGACCCAGTACTTC. This translates into CASSFYLEGGRQETQYF.

CDR3 in amino acids: CSVEGVSDRGTYEQYF. CDR3 sequence (DNA): TGCAGCGTTGAAGGGGTGTCGGACAGGGGGACCTACGAGCAGTACTTC. The chain recombines TRBV29-1 with TRBJ2-7; TRBD1 matches 10 bases. Germline V gene lookup returns CDR1 SQVTM and CDR2 ANQGSEA. The CDR3 is 16 amino acids. The junction had 8 bases not matched to a gene; V was cut back by 1 base and J by 2 bases.

The chain has TRBV6-1 and TRBJ2-3; 7 bases fit TRBD1. Germline assignment: CDR1 MNHNS and CDR2 SASEGT. The trim removed 6 bases at V and 3 bases at J, leaving 9 bases unmatched. The CDR3 has 15 amino acids. The DNA for the CDR3 is TGTGCCAGCAGGAGGGCTCGACAGGGTACAGATACGCAGTATTTT. This sequence encodes CASRRARQGTDTQYF.